Sequencing of this T cell receptor (beta chain) was carried out in a study of cytomegalovirus exposure and HLA in healthy donors. This PCR relied on a set of 60 Vbeta primers and 13 Jbeta primers. Produced via immunoSEQ multiplex PCR; TCRdb's table is partial and in-frame only. In the table there are hundreds of thousands of clones, 82% of which are singletons. CDR1 is SNHLY and CDR2 is FYNNEI in the germline V gene. V was clipped by 5 bases and J by 3 bases; unmatched bases: 10. This CDR3 region has 16 residues. Sample: PBMCs. The origin of this receptor is a woman in her 40s in good health and CMV-seronegative. This rearrangement joins TRBV2 to TRBJ1-1; 9 bases map to TRBD1. Here the CDR3 reads CASSRDRGVLDTEAFF. The CDR3 region has the DNA TGTGCCAGCAGTAGAGACAGGGGGGTCTTGGACACTGAAGCTTTCTTT.